This TCR beta chain was obtained from a study of blood T cell repertoires in COVID-19. Some clones are missing from TCRdb's copy, which holds only in-frame ones; the method was immunoSEQ multiplex PCR. This table holds 85,000 to 95,000 clones, just over 90% found once. The source is a woman aged 45-65 years in a cohort sampled during active COVID-19. Sequencing was carried out using peripheral blood.

The CDR3: CASRGTGGYGYTF. The CDR3, as DNA: TGTGCCAGCAGAGGGACAGGGGGCTATGGCTACACCTTC. The chain combines TRBV27 with TRBJ1-2, with 11 bases that match TRBD1. The CDR3 covers 13 residues. Germline CDR1 and CDR2: MNHEY and SMNVEV (reference sequence). The ends lost 6 bases at V and 4 bases at J; junction bases unmatched: 1.